This entry lists 14 T cell receptor beta chains sequenced from one sample in a study of cytomegalovirus exposure and HLA in healthy donors. The PCR used 60 Vbeta and 13 Jbeta primers. TCRdb keeps only in-frame clones here, not all; method: immunoSEQ multiplex PCR. The sample has some 150,000 clones, 55% to 70% seen once. Sequences were obtained from PBMCs. Receptor source: a woman aged 55-70 years in good health and CMV-seropositive.

The V gene is TRBV28, the J gene TRBJ2-3; 8 bases agree with TRBD2. The CDR3 is 15 amino acids. Germline V gene sequence: CDR1 MDHEN, CDR2 SYDVKM. J gave up 6 bases and V 3 bases, and 8 bases lay outside the gene matches. CDR3 nucleotides: TGTGCCAGCAGTTTGGGCAGCGGGAGTTTGGATACGCAGTATTTT. Translation gives CASSLGSGSLDTQYF.

This clone was seen a few times. V gene TRBV10-2 combines with J gene TRBJ2-2, with 13 nucleotides matching TRBD2. Germline CDR1 WSHSY, CDR2 SAAADI. The V gene end was trimmed by 10 bases and the J gene end by 4 bases; junction bases not matched to a gene: 9. This CDR3 has 16 residues. The CDR3 protein is CAIRTSGSGGTGELFF. CDR3 nucleotide sequence: TGCGCCATCCGGACTAGCGGGAGCGGTGGCACCGGGGAGCTGTTTTTT.

The chain uses TRBV7-3 and TRBJ2-3; 8 positions match TRBD2. CDR1 SGHTA and CDR2 FQGTGA come from the germline V gene. This CDR3 contains 19 residues. J gave up 3 bases and V 0 bases, and 14 bases lay outside the gene matches. As DNA, the CDR3 is TGTGCCAGCAGCTTAACGCCCGGCAGCGGGAGAAGGGTAACAGATACGCAGTATTTT. It yields the protein CASSLTPGSGRRVTDTQYF.

The chain recombines TRBV5-4 with TRBJ2-1; TRBD2 matches at 15 bases. Per the germline V gene, CDR1 is SGHNT and CDR2 is YYREEE (reference sequence). The V gene end was trimmed by 4 bases and the J gene end by 2 bases; junction bases not matched to a gene: 4. The CDR3 length is 17 residues. The CDR3 region has the DNA TGTGCCAGCAGCCCCAGGACTAGCGGGAGGGCCTACAATGAGCAGTTCTTC. Translating it yields CASSPRTSGRAYNEQFF.

The table lists this clone with a count of one. The gene calls are TRBV28 and TRBJ2-7; 8 nucleotides line up with TRBD1. Trimming took 7 bases from V and 2 from J; bases not matched to a gene: 7. Germline V gene lookup returns CDR1 MDHEN and CDR2 SYDVKM. The CDR3 is made up of 14 amino acids. For the CDR3, the DNA is TGTGCCAGCATCTCAGGACAGGGAGCCTACGAGCAGTACTTC. Encoded protein: CASISGQGAYEQYF.

The chain combines TRBV5-1 with TRBJ2-2; D might be TRBD2 (6 bases). There are 15 residues in the CDR3. The ends were cut back, 1 base at V and 2 bases at J, with 9 bases in the middle. In germline, CDR1 is SGHRS, CDR2 YFSETQ. DNA for the CDR3: TGCGCCAGCAGCTTGTGGGGGGAAAACACCGGGGAGCTGTTTTTT. It translates to CASSLWGENTGELFF.

V and J are TRBV7-3 and TRBJ2-5; 11 bases are a match to TRBD2. Germline lookup yields CDR1 SGHTA and CDR2 FQGTGA. V shed 4 bases, J shed 2 bases, and the junction held 12 bases outside the gene matches. The CDR3 loop spans 18 amino acids. The CDR3 DNA reads TGTGCCAGCAGCTCGGGGCTAGCGGGAGGAAGGGGGCAAGAGACCCAGTACTTC. This sequence encodes CASSSGLAGGRGQETQYF.

The chain joins TRBV15 to TRBJ2-5; 8 positions agree with TRBD2. V gave up 3 bases and J gave up 2 bases; unmatched junction bases: 8. This CDR3 spans 16 amino acids. Germline CDR1 and CDR2: LNHNV and YYDKDF (reference sequence). The CDR3 region is CATSRSGSKLQETQYF. Written as DNA, the CDR3 is TGTGCCACCAGCAGGAGCGGGAGCAAGCTACAAGAGACCCAGTACTTC.

The chain links TRBV7-2 to TRBJ2-3; possibly TRBD2 for D (6 bases). The V end lost 3 bases, the J end lost 2 bases, and 15 bases lay between the germline ends. CDR1 is SGHTA and CDR2 is FQGNSA in the germline V gene. The CDR3 contains 16 residues. CDR3 sequence reads: CASSLGGPPPTDTQYF. As DNA, the CDR3 is TGTGCCAGCAGCTTGGGAGGCCCTCCCCCCACAGATACGCAGTATTTT.

The V gene is TRBV28, the J gene TRBJ1-5, with no clear D. The germline gives CDR1 MDHEN, CDR2 SYDVKM. The V end was cut by 4 bases, the J end by 4 bases, with 5 bases between. The CDR3 has 12 residues. The CDR3 DNA is TGTGCCAGCAGTTCCCTGAATCAGCCCCAGCATTTT. Translated: CASSSLNQPQHF.

The V gene is TRBV19, the J gene TRBJ1-5, with D possibly matching TRBD1 (6 bases). V lost 5 bases and J lost 2, with 13 bases in between. Germline V CDR1 and CDR2: LNHDA, SQIVND (reference sequence). The CDR3 has 15 amino acids. CDR3 in amino acids: CASSPSKGGNQPQHF. CDR3 DNA sequence: TGTGCCAGTAGTCCCTCAAAGGGGGGCAATCAGCCCCAGCATTTT.

This clone was seen a handful of times. The gene calls are TRBV7-6 and TRBJ2-1, with 7 bases lining up with TRBD2. CDR3 length: 15 residues. Trimming removed 1 base from V and 8 bases from J; junction bases left unmatched: 8. Germline V gene lookup returns CDR1 SGHVS and CDR2 FNYEAQ. The CDR3 bases are TGTGCCAGCAGCTTAGGCGGGAGATCGATAGATGAGCAGTTCTTC. This encodes CASSLGGRSIDEQFF.

This rearrangement joins TRBV6-5 to TRBJ1-5; D is possibly TRBD1 (5 bases). V lost 5 bases, J lost 4 bases, and 9 bases lay in between. The CDR3 consists of 13 residues. Looked up from germline, CDR1 is MNHEY and CDR2 is SVGAGI. CDR3 DNA: TGTGCCAGCAGTGAACAGGAAAATCAGCCCCAGCATTTT. The encoded protein is CASSEQENQPQHF.

This clone has only a few counts. The V and J genes are TRBV11-3 and TRBJ2-7; TRBD2 agrees at 9 bases. CDR1 is SGHNT and CDR2 is YENEEA in the germline V gene. CDR3 length equals 15 residues. Losses at the gene ends were 5 bases for V and 5 bases for J; bases not matched to a gene: 10. CDR3 amino acids: CASSILCGRVDEQYF. Written as DNA, the CDR3 is TGTGCCAGCAGCATCCTATGCGGGAGGGTCGACGAGCAGTACTTC.